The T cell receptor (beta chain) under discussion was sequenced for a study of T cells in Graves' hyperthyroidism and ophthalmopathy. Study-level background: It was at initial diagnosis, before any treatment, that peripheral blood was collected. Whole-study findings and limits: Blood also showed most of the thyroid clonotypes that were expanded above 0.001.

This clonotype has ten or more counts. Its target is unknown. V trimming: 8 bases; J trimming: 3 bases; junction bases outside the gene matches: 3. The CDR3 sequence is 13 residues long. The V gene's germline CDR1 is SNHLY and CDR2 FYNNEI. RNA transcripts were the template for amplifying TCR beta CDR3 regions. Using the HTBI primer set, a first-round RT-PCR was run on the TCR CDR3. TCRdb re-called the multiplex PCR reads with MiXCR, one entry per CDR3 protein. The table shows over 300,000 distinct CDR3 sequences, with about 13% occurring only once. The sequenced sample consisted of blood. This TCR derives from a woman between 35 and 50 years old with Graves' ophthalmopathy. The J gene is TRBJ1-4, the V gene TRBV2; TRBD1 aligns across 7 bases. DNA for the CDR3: TGTGCCAGCTTCAGGGGGGCTAATGAAAAACTGTTTTTT. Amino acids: CASFRGANEKLFF.